Following are 17 T cell receptor beta chains from one sample sequenced in a study of metastatic and nonmetastatic thyroid tumors. All patients were treatment-naive before thyroid surgery. TCRdb re-processed the PCR reads through MiXCR. The table includes around 40,000 clones, about 13% detected once. Sequenced: blood. These receptors were obtained from a female donor with papillary thyroid cancer or a benign thyroid nodule (not recorded which). Some clones in this sample may be carry-over from other donors' samples.

This clone has at least ten counts. The chain carries TRBV6-1 and TRBJ1-2; possibly TRBD1 for D (6 bases). The V end was cut by 7 bases, the J end by 4 bases, with 16 bases between. This CDR3 spans 14 amino acids. From germline, CDR1 is MNHNS and CDR2 SASEGT. The CDR3 protein is CASNKGGGGYGYTF. CDR3 nucleotides: TGTGCCAGCAATAAAGGGGGGGGCGGCTATGGCTACACCTTC.

This clone was detected once. This sequence joins TRBV5-6 and TRBJ1-2; possibly TRBD1 for D (6 bases). The CDR3 loop spans 14 amino acids. V was cut by 3 bases and J by 8 bases, with 17 bases left in between. Germline CDR1 reads SGHDT; CDR2 reads YYEEEE. The chain's CDR3 is CASSSQTDSRGYTF. In DNA form, the CDR3 reads TGTGCCAGCAGCTCACAGACGGACAGCCGCGGCTACACCTTC.

This clone was seen at least ten times. Different DNA sequences within this sample yield the same CDR3. The J gene is TRBJ1-5, the V gene TRBV20-1; possibly TRBD1 for D (6 bases). V lost 7 bases to trimming and J lost 4 bases, with 11 bases between them. In germline, CDR1 is DFQATT, CDR2 SNEGSKA (reference sequence). The CDR3 totals 12 residues. The CDR3 DNA is TGCAGTGGGACAGCGGTGAATCAGCCCCAGCATTTT. Protein product: CSGTAVNQPQHF.

This clone was seen repeatedly, ten times or more. The chain couples TRBV2 to TRBJ2-1; D possibly corresponds to TRBD1 (5 bases). The germline CDR1 and CDR2 sequences are SNHLY and FYNNEI. The length of the CDR3 is 14 residues. Deletions cut 2 bases from V and 7 bases from J, with 12 bases between. DNA for the CDR3: TGTGCCAGCAGTGAACCAGGGAAGGGGAATGAGCAGTTCTTC. It encodes CASSEPGKGNEQFF.

This clone was observed at least ten times. J is TRBJ2-3 and V is TRBV7-9; D unclear. Germline V gene sequence: CDR1 SEHNR, CDR2 FQNEAQ (reference sequence). The ends were cut back, 3 bases at V and 1 base at J, with 2 bases in the middle. The CDR3 has 12 residues. The CDR3 reads CASSLGTDTQYF. CDR3 nucleotide sequence: TGTGCCAGCAGCTTGGGCACAGATACGCAGTATTTT. The full variable domain, its missing parts supplied by reference TRBV7-9 and TRBJ2-3, is DTGVSQNPRHKITKRGQNVTFRCDPISEHNRLYWYRQTLGQGPEFLTYFQNEAQLEKSRLLSDRFSAERPKGSFSTLEIQRTEQGDSAMYLCASSLGTDTQYFGPGTRLTVL.

The rearrangement joins TRBV20-1 to TRBJ1-2; perhaps TRBD1 as D (5 bases). The CDR3 runs 16 residues. Trimming took off 3 bases at V and 0 bases at J, with 17 bases between the two ends. Germline V lookup: CDR1 DFQATT, CDR2 SNEGSKA (reference sequence). CDR3 DNA: TGCAGTGCTAGGGATGGCAGGGTGTTAGCTAACTATGGCTACACCTTC. The encoded protein is CSARDGRVLANYGYTF.

This clone turned up a few times. The chain has TRBV12-3 or TRBV12-4 and TRBJ2-5; TRBD2 might be the D (6 bases). The V gene lost 3 bases and the J gene lost 10 bases, with 15 bases spanning the gap. The CDR3 has 13 residues. CDR3 residues: CASSFPVTSHQYF. The CDR3 nucleotides read TGTGCCAGCAGTTTCCCGGTGACTAGTCACCAGTACTTC.

This clone was counted many times. Other DNA sequences from this sample encode an identical CDR3 as well. The chain recombines TRBV9 with TRBJ1-2; D call uncertain. The CDR3 consists of 16 residues. Trimming took 1 base from V and 0 from J, leaving 13 bases between them. Per the germline V gene, CDR1 is SGDLS and CDR2 is YYNGEE. For the CDR3, the DNA is TGTGCCAGCAGCGTAACTATGAATTCAGCTAACTATGGCTACACCTTC. This codes for CASSVTMNSANYGYTF.

Points on this clone: The junction departs from the called germline gene at one end, perhaps through a read error. The chain has TRBV6-1 and TRBJ2-1; the D gene is possibly TRBD2 (6 bases). CDR1 is MNHNS and CDR2 is SASEGT in the germline V gene. CDR3 length: 17 amino acids. CDR3 coding DNA: TGTGCCAGCAGTGACATGACTAGGCAGAGCTCCTACAATGAACAGTTCTTC. Protein: CASSDMTRQSSYNEQFF.

This clone has a count of ten or more. V gene TRBV5-1 combines with J gene TRBJ1-6; D not certain. Trimming took off 4 bases at V and 6 bases at J, with 14 bases between the two ends. This CDR3 comprises 15 residues. Looked up from germline, CDR1 is SGHRS and CDR2 is YFSETQ. CDR3 in amino acids: CASSVDGYPNSPLHF. The CDR3 DNA is TGCGCCAGCAGCGTGGACGGCTATCCTAATTCACCCCTCCACTTT.

This clone was recorded many times. The chain uses TRBV20-1 and TRBJ1-2; D possibly corresponds to TRBD1 (5 bases). Germline V lookup: CDR1 DFQATT, CDR2 SNEGSKA (reference sequence). The CDR3 runs 15 residues. The V end was cut by 0 bases, the J end by 8 bases, with 19 bases between. The CDR3 sequence is CSARDGVVGVEGYTF. The CDR3 nucleotides read TGCAGTGCTAGAGATGGGGTGGTGGGGGTGGAGGGCTACACCTTC.

This clone occurred many times. V and J are TRBV27 and TRBJ2-7; 13 bases are shared with TRBD2. The CDR3 consists of 17 residues. The junction had 11 bases not matched to a gene; V was cut back by 4 bases and J by 5 bases. Germline V CDR1 and CDR2: MNHEY, SMNVEV (reference sequence). CDR3 nucleotide sequence: TGTGCCAGCAGTTCCCTGGGACTAGCGGGAAGCGAGGACGAGCAGTACTTC. It is translated as CASSSLGLAGSEDEQYF.

This clone was seen many times. V usage is TRBV27 and J usage is TRBJ1-2; no clear D gene. Germline V gene data show CDR1 as MNHEY and CDR2 as SMNVEV (reference sequence). This CDR3 spans 15 amino acids. V shed 5 bases and J shed 0 bases, with 13 bases lying between them. CDR3 nucleotide sequence: TGTGCCAGCAGTCCGAACACCCAGGCTAACTATGGCTACACCTTC. This translates into CASSPNTQANYGYTF.

V and J are TRBV20-1 and TRBJ2-5; 11 bases are shared with TRBD2. The ends lost 0 bases at V and 2 bases at J; junction bases unmatched: 8. The CDR3 runs 17 residues. From germline, CDR1 is DFQATT and CDR2 SNEGSKA (reference sequence). This CDR3 reads CSARDLEGLAVQETQYF. In nucleotides, the CDR3 is TGCAGTGCTAGAGATCTTGAGGGACTAGCGGTTCAAGAGACCCAGTACTTC.

The V and J genes are TRBV6-1 and TRBJ2-1; 11 bases are a match to TRBD2. V gave up 9 bases and J gave up 3 bases; unmatched junction bases: 10. In germline, CDR1 is MNHNS, CDR2 SASEGT. The CDR3 is 16 amino acids. This chain's CDR3 is CARRDPGLADYNEQFF. CDR3 in DNA: TGTGCCAGGAGGGACCCGGGACTAGCGGACTACAATGAGCAGTTCTTC.

This clone appeared many times. The rearrangement joins TRBV11-1 to TRBJ2-3, with D tentatively TRBD1 or TRBD2 (5 bases each). V lost 5 bases and J 7 bases, leaving 19 bases between the germline ends. Germline V lookup: CDR1 SGHAT, CDR2 FQDESV (reference sequence). This CDR3 is 15 amino acids long. The CDR3 is CASSHGGRIGNTQYF. The CDR3, as DNA: TGTGCCAGCAGCCATGGGGGTCGGATCGGGAATACGCAGTATTTT.

The table lists this clone with many counts. V usage is TRBV5-1 and J usage is TRBJ2-7; unclear D gene. CDR3 length equals 14 residues. The germline gives CDR1 SGHRS, CDR2 YFSETQ. Trimming left V 5 bases short and J 0 bases short, with 12 bases between. In DNA form, the CDR3 reads TGCGCCAGCAGTCAGATCACCTCCTCCTACGAGCAGTACTTC. Protein sequence: CASSQITSSYEQYF. Full variable domain (missing parts from reference TRBV5-1 and TRBJ2-7): KAGVTQTPRYLIKTRGQQVTLSCSPISGHRSVSWYQQTPGQGLQFLFEYFSETQRNKGNFPGRFSGRQFSNSRSEMNVSTLELGDSALYLCASSQITSSYEQYFGPGTRLTVT.